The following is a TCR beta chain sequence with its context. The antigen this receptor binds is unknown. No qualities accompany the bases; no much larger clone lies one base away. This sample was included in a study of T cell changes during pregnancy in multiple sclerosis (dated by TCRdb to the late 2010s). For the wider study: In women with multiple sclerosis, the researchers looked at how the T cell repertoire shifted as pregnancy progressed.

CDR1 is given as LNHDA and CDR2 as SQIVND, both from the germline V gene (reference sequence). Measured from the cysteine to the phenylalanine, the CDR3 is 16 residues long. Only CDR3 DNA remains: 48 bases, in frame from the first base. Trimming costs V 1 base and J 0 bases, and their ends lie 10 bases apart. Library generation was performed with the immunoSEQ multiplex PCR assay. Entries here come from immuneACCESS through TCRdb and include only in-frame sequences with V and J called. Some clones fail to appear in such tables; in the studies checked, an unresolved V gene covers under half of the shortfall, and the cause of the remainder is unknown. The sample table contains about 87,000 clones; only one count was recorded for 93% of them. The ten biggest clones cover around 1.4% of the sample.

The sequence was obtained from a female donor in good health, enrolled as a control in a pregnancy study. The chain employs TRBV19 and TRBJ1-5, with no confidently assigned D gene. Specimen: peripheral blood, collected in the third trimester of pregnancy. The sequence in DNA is TGTGCCAGTAGTATAGCGAAGAGAAATAGCAATCAGCCCCAGCATTTT. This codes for CASSIAKRNSNQPQHF.